This TCR beta chain was recovered during a study of T cell responses to AZD1222 COVID-19 vaccine. Turning to the study itself: It was second doses at about 4 or about 12 weeks that were pooled. Findings and caveats of the study: Donors were mostly white British, more females; clonal diversity possibly underestimated. Following two doses of AZD1222, Spike-specific TCR breadth and depth rose. Among those given AZD1222, only five or six were seropositive at baseline.

The CDR3 sequence is 15 residues long. Germline V gene data show CDR1 as MNHEY and CDR2 as SVGAGI. V dropped 6 bases and J dropped 1; count of bases not matched to a gene: 7. The method was immunoSEQ multiplex PCR; TCRdb's version includes in-frame clones alone and lacks a portion of them. The data show roughly 75,000 clones, 65% to 85% seen once. As concerns this clone: Antigen specificity is unknown.

The TCR sequence derives from an adult in good health. The chain has TRBV6-5 and TRBJ2-7; TRBD2 agrees at 9 bases. The source was peripheral blood, collected on day 0 of AZD1222 vaccination. As DNA, the CDR3 is TGTGCCAGCAGGAATAGCGGGGGACCTTCCTACGAGCAGTACTTC. Translating it yields CASRNSGGPSYEQYF.